This T cell receptor (beta chain) is from a study of OX40 agonist ivuxolimab in advanced cancers. Sequencing used immunoSEQ multiplex PCR; TCRdb keeps in-frame clones, though not all of them. The table has approximately 99,000 clones, around 96% seen once; the top ten hold around 2.2%. CDR3 length: 10 residues. The germline V gene encodes CDR1 MNHEY and CDR2 SMNVEV (reference sequence). V was trimmed by 3 bases and J by 7 bases, leaving 4 bases between them. The sequence derives from an adult with an advanced solid tumor such as melanoma, head and neck, liver or kidney cancer. The sequences come from CD4+ or CD8+ T cells sorted from blood, collected in a trial of the OX40 agonist ivuxolimab. This chain links TRBV27 with TRBJ2-7, with no clear D. This chain's CDR3 is CASSLREQYF. The CDR3 DNA is TGTGCCAGCAGTTTGAGGGAGCAGTACTTC.